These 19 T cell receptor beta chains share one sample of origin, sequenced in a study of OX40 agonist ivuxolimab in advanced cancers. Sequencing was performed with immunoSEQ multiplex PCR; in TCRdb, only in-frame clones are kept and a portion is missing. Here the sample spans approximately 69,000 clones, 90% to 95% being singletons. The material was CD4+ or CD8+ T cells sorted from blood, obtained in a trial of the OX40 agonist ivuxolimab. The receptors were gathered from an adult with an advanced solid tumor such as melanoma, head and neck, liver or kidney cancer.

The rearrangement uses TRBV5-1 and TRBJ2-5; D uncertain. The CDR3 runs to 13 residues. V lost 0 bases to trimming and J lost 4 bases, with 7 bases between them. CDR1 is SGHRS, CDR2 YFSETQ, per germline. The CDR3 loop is CASSLVVLETQYF. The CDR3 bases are TGCGCCAGCAGCTTGGTGGTTTTAGAGACCCAGTACTTC.

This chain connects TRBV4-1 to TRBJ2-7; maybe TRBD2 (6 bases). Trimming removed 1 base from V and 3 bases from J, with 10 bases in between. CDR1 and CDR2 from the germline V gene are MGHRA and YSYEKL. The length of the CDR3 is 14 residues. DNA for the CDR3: TGCGCCAGCAGCCAAGGCGGGACTCTCTACGAGCAGTACTTC. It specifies CASSQGGTLYEQYF.

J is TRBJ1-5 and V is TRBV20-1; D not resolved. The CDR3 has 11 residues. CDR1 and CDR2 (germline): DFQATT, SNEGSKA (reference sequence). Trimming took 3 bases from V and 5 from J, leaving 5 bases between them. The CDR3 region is CSASQDQPQHF. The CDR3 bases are TGCAGTGCTAGTCAGGATCAGCCCCAGCATTTT.

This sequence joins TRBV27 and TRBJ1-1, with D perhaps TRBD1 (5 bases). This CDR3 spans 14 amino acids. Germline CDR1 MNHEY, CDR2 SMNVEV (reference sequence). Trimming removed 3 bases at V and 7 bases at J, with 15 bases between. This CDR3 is CASSFRRQRNEAFF. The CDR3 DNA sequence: TGTGCCAGCAGTTTCAGACGACAGAGGAATGAAGCTTTCTTT.

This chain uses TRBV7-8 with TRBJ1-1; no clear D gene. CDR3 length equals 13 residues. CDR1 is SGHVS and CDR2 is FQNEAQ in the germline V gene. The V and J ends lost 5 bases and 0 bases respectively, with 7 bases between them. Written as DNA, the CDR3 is TGTGCCAGCAGCGCCTTCATGAACACTGAAGCTTTCTTT. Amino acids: CASSAFMNTEAFF.

The CDR3: CASSPDRGRGYGYTF. DNA for the CDR3: TGCGCCAGCAGCCCGGACAGGGGGCGCGGTTATGGCTACACCTTC. The chain carries TRBV5-1 and TRBJ1-2, with 11 bases matching TRBD1. The germline CDR1 and CDR2 sequences are SGHRS and YFSETQ. V lost 4 bases, J lost 5 bases, and 7 bases stayed unmatched. CDR3 length: 15 residues.

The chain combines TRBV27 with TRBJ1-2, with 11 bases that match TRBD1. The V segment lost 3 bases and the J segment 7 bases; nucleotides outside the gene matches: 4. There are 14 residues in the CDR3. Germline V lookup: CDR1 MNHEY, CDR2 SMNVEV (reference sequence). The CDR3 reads CASSLGQGEGGYTF. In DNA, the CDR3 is TGTGCCAGCAGTTTGGGACAGGGGGAGGGTGGCTACACCTTC.

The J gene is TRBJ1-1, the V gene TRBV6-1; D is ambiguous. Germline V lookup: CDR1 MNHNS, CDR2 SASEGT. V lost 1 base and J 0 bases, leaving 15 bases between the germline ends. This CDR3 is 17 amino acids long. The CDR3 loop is CASSEGRTSFVNTEAFF. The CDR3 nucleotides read TGTGCCAGCAGTGAAGGCAGGACTAGTTTTGTGAACACTGAAGCTTTCTTT.

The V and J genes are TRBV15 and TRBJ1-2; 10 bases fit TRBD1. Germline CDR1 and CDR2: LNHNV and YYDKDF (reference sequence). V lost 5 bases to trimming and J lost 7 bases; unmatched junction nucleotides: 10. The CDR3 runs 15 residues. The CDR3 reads CATSLRTGGLSGYTF. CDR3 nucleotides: TGTGCCACCAGCCTGAGGACAGGGGGGCTTTCTGGCTACACCTTC.

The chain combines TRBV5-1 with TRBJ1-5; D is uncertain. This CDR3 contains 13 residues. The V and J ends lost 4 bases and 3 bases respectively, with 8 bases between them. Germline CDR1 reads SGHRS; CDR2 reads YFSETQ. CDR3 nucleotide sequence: TGCGCCAGCAGCGTGCTTCCCAATCAGCCCCAGCATTTT. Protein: CASSVLPNQPQHF.

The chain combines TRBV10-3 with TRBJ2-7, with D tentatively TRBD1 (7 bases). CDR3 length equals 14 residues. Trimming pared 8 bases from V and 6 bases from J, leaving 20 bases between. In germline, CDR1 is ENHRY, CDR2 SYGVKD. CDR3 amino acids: CAIAGERQGGEQYF. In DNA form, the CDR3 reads TGTGCCATCGCCGGAGAGAGACAGGGAGGCGAGCAGTACTTC.

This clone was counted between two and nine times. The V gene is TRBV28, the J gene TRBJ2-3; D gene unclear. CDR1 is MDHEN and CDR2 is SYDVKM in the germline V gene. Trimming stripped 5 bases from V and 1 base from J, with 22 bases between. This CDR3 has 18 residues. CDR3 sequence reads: CASSPIIKAPLRTDTQYF. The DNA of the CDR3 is TGTGCCAGCAGTCCGATTATCAAAGCCCCTCTCCGCACAGATACGCAGTATTTT.

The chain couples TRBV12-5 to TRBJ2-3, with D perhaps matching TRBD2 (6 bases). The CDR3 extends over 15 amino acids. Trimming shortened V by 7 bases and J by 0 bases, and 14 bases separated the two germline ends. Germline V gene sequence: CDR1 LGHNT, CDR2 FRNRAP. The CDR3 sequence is CASALTGTSTDTQYF. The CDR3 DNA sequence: TGTGCTAGTGCCCTTACCGGGACTAGCACAGATACGCAGTATTTT.

In DNA form, the CDR3 reads TGTGCCAGCAGCACAGGACTAGCGCTAACTCTCTACGAGCAGTACTTC. Protein: CASSTGLALTLYEQYF. The chain recombines TRBV5-4 with TRBJ2-7; 9 bases line up with TRBD2. Germline V gives CDR1 SGHNT, CDR2 YYREEE (reference sequence). V lost 4 bases to trimming and J lost 3 bases; unmatched junction nucleotides: 11. CDR3 length: 16 amino acids. The whole variable domain, remainder taken from reference TRBV5-4 and TRBJ2-7, is ETGVTQSPTHLIKTRGQQVTLRCSSQSGHNTVSWYQQALGQGPQFIFQYYREEENGRGNFPPRFSGLQFPNYSSELNVNALELDDSALYLCASSTGLALTLYEQYFGPGTRLTVT.

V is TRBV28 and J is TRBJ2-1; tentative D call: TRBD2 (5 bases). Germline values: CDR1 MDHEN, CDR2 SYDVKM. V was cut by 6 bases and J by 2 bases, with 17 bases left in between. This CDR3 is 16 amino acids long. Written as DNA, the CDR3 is TGTGCCAGCAGGGTCCCCCGCGGGCTAACCTACAATGAGCAGTTCTTC. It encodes CASRVPRGLTYNEQFF.

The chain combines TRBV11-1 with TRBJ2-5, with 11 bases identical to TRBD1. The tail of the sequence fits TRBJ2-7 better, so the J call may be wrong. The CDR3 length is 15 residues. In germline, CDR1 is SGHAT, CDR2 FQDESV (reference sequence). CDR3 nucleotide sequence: TGTGCCAGCAGCCATGGACAGGGGGCAATCTACGAGCAGTACTTC. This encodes CASSHGQGAIYEQYF.

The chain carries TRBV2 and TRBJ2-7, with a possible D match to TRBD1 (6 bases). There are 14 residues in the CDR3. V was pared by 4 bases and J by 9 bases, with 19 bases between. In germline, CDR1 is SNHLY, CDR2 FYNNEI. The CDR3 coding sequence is TGTGCCAGCAGTGGGGGTAGGGGGACGGTTTGGCAGTACTTC. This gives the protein CASSGGRGTVWQYF. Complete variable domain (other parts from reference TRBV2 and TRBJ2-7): EPEVTQTPSHQVTQMGQEVILRCVPISNHLYFYWYRQILGQKVEFLVSFYNNEISEKSEIFDDQFSVERPDGSNFTLKIRSTKLEDSAMYFCASSGGRGTVWQYFGPGTRLTVT.

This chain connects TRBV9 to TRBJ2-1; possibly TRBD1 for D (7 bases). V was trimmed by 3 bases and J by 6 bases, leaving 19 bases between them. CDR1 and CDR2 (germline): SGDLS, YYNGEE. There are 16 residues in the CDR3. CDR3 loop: CASSGVGQWRANEQFF. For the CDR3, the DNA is TGTGCCAGCAGCGGCGTGGGACAGTGGAGGGCCAATGAGCAGTTCTTC.

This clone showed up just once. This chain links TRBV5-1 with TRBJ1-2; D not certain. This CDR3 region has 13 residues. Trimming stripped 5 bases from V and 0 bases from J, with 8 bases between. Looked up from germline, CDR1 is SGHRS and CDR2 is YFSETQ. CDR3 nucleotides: TGCGCCAGCAGTCCAGAAACTAACTATGGCTACACCTTC. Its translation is CASSPETNYGYTF. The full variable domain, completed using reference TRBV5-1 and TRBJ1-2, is KAGVTQTPRYLIKTRGQQVTLSCSPISGHRSVSWYQQTPGQGLQFLFEYFSETQRNKGNFPGRFSGRQFSNSRSEMNVSTLELGDSALYLCASSPETNYGYTFGSGTRLTVV.